These 27 T cell receptor beta chains were sequenced from one sample in a study of cytomegalovirus exposure and HLA in healthy donors (dated 2017 in TCRdb). To prepare the library, the immunoSEQ multiplex PCR assay was applied. TCRdb took this table from immuneACCESS and kept in-frame rearrangements with V and J called. Such tables lack part of the clones; where checked against another copy, unresolved V genes explain under half of the gap, and the rest is unexplained. Here the sample has over 150,000 clones; 85% to 90% occur a single time. The ten top clones hold about 2.2% of the sample. Sample: PBMCs. The receptor source for this set is a human donor in good health.

The chain has TRBV19 and TRBJ1-1; 9 bases map to TRBD1. Germline V CDR1 and CDR2: LNHDA, SQIVND (reference sequence). After removal of 5 bases from V and 6 bases from J, the junction contained 7 bases not matched to a gene. The CDR3 contains 14 residues. The CDR3 nucleotides read TGTGCCAGTAGTCCCGGGACAGGGTTCCCTGAAGCTTTCTTT. Amino acid sequence: CASSPGTGFPEAFF.

Only one count was recorded for this clone. The V call is TRBV6-4, the J call TRBJ2-6; D not certain. Germline-derived CDR1 and CDR2 are MRHNA and SNTAGT. The CDR3 loop spans 15 amino acids. Trimming shortened V by 4 bases and J by 4 bases, and 11 bases separated the two germline ends. CDR3 nucleotide sequence: TGTGCCAGCAGTGCCGAGGCATCGGGGGCCAACGTCCTGACTTTC. It yields the protein CASSAEASGANVLTF.

The rearrangement links TRBV5-1 to TRBJ1-1; 9 bases match TRBD1. With 6 bases clipped from V and 3 bases from J, the junction kept 9 bases outside the gene matches. Germline CDR1 is SGHRS and CDR2 is YFSETQ. The CDR3 spans 15 residues. CDR3 sequence (DNA): TGCGCCAGCAACTCGGGGACAGGGATCGACACTGAAGCTTTCTTT. Amino acids: CASNSGTGIDTEAFF.

The chain uses TRBV10-2 and TRBJ2-1; 9 bases are a match to TRBD2. V gave up 6 bases and J gave up 5 bases; unmatched junction bases: 8. The CDR3 covers 15 residues. Germline CDR1 is WSHSY and CDR2 is SAAADI. The DNA for the CDR3 is TGCGCCAGCAGCCCCAGCGGGAGGTACAACAATGAGCAGTTCTTC. Translating it yields CASSPSGRYNNEQFF.

The chain combines TRBV7-8 with TRBJ1-2; D might be TRBD1 (6 bases). The CDR3 length is 15 residues. Germline V gene sequence: CDR1 SGHVS, CDR2 FQNEAQ. Trimming shortened V by 5 bases and J by 2 bases, and 15 bases separated the two germline ends. The DNA for the CDR3 is TGTGCCAGCAGCGAACTCGTCAGGGGAAACTATGGCTACACCTTC. This codes for CASSELVRGNYGYTF.

CDR3 in amino acids: CASRRQGAINQPQHF. CDR3 coding DNA: TGTGCCAGCAGACGACAGGGGGCGATTAATCAGCCCCAGCATTTT. V gene TRBV2 combines with J gene TRBJ1-5; 10 bases map to TRBD1. Germline CDR1 SNHLY, CDR2 FYNNEI. Unmatched junction bases numbered 6, after V lost 6 bases and J lost 4 bases. This CDR3 is 15 amino acids long.

This chain connects TRBV2 to TRBJ2-1; maybe TRBD2 (5 bases). Trimming pared 7 bases from V and 4 bases from J, leaving 11 bases between. This CDR3 spans 13 amino acids. Germline lookup yields CDR1 SNHLY and CDR2 FYNNEI. The CDR3 sequence is CASKSGSYNEQFF. Written as DNA, the CDR3 is TGTGCCAGCAAAAGCGGCTCATACAATGAGCAGTTCTTC. The whole variable domain, remainder taken from reference TRBV2 and TRBJ2-1, is EPEVTQTPSHQVTQMGQEVILRCVPISNHLYFYWYRQILGQKVEFLVSFYNNEISEKSEIFDDQFSVERPDGSNFTLKIRSTKLEDSAMYFCASKSGSYNEQFFGPGTRLTVL.

The chain carries TRBV6-5 and TRBJ1-5; the D gene is possibly TRBD1 (6 bases). CDR1 MNHEY and CDR2 SVGAGI come from the germline V gene. The ends were cut back, 1 base at V and 3 bases at J, with 7 bases in the middle. This CDR3 has 14 residues. For the CDR3, the DNA is TGTGCCAGCAGTTACTTGGGACACAATCAGCCCCAGCATTTT. Its protein is CASSYLGHNQPQHF.

The genes are TRBV14 and TRBJ2-7; maybe TRBD2 (6 bases). This CDR3 contains 15 residues. CDR1 is SGHDN, CDR2 FVKESK, per germline. V was trimmed by 3 bases and J by 0 bases, leaving 12 bases between them. The CDR3 protein is CASSQLASNSYEQYF. For the CDR3, the DNA is TGTGCCAGCAGCCAGCTAGCGTCTAACTCCTACGAGCAGTACTTC.

This chain uses TRBV2 with TRBJ2-1; the match to TRBD2 covers 10 bases. Looked up from germline, CDR1 is SNHLY and CDR2 is FYNNEI. The CDR3 is made up of 16 amino acids. With V trimmed by 3 bases and J by 3 bases, 5 bases remained unmatched. This chain's CDR3 is CASSEVVAGGYNEQFF. The CDR3 DNA is TGTGCCAGCAGTGAGGTGGTAGCGGGAGGCTACAATGAGCAGTTCTTC.

This rearrangement joins TRBV5-1 to TRBJ2-7; D gene ambiguous. Germline V gene sequence: CDR1 SGHRS, CDR2 YFSETQ. The V end was cut by 0 bases, the J end by 5 bases, with 6 bases between. This CDR3 spans 12 amino acids. The CDR3: CASSLDSDEQYF. DNA of the CDR3: TGCGCCAGCAGCTTGGACAGTGACGAGCAGTACTTC.

The chain couples TRBV19 to TRBJ2-7; 10 positions match TRBD1. V was pared by 4 bases and J by 3 bases, with 3 bases of the junction left unmatched. The CDR3 is 14 amino acids. Germline V gene lookup returns CDR1 LNHDA and CDR2 SQIVND (reference sequence). CDR3 in DNA: TGTGCCAGTAGTAGGGGACAGGGGTTCTACGAGCAGTACTTC. Its protein product is CASSRGQGFYEQYF. Filled out from reference TRBV19 and TRBJ2-7, the complete variable domain reads DGGITQSPKYLFRKEGQNVTLSCEQNLNHDAMYWYRQDPGQGLRLIYYSQIVNDFQKGDIAEGYSVSREKKESFPLTVTSAQKNPTAFYLCASSRGQGFYEQYFGPGTRLTVT.

This clone was recorded only once. This chain connects TRBV6-5 to TRBJ1-2; perhaps TRBD1 as D (6 bases). V was trimmed by 8 bases and J by 2 bases, leaving 15 bases between them. Looked up from germline, CDR1 is MNHEY and CDR2 is SVGAGI. This CDR3 spans 14 amino acids. The CDR3 DNA is TGTGCCAGCCACCGAGGGGGACGGAACTATGGCTACACCTTC. It is translated as CASHRGGRNYGYTF.

This chain connects TRBV7-8 to TRBJ2-3; a possible D gene is TRBD2 (6 bases). Per germline, CDR1 SGHVS and CDR2 FQNEAQ. The CDR3 runs to 15 residues. V was shortened by 5 bases and J by 5 bases, with 17 bases between the two germline ends. The CDR3, as DNA: TGTGCCAGCAGCCTCTACCGGGAGATGGGAGATACGCAGTATTTT. Translated: CASSLYREMGDTQYF. The whole variable domain, remainder taken from reference TRBV7-8 and TRBJ2-3, is GAGVSQSPRYKVAKRGQDVALRCDPISGHVSLFWYQQALGQGPEFLTYFQNEAQLDKSGLPSDRFFAERPEGSVSTLKIQRTQQEDSAVYLCASSLYREMGDTQYFGPGTRLTVL.

This chain connects TRBV27 to TRBJ2-1; 8 bases line up with TRBD2. The CDR3 has 14 residues. V gave up 10 bases and J gave up 4 bases; unmatched junction bases: 9. The germline V gene has CDR1 MNHEY and CDR2 SMNVEV (reference sequence). Here the CDR3 reads CATVEVAGYNEQFF. In nucleotides, the CDR3 is TGTGCCACCGTTGAGGTAGCGGGGTACAATGAGCAGTTCTTC.

The V and J genes are TRBV4-1 and TRBJ2-4; a possible D gene is TRBD2 (5 bases). Germline-derived CDR1 and CDR2 are MGHRA and YSYEKL. CDR3 length: 14 amino acids. Trimming cost V 1 base and J 5 bases, with 9 bases left between them. The CDR3 bases are TGCGCCAGCAGCCAAGTAGGACTGCAAAACATTCAGTACTTC. This encodes CASSQVGLQNIQYF.

This chain joins TRBV27 and TRBJ2-2; tentatively, D is TRBD1 (5 bases). Germline V CDR1 and CDR2: MNHEY, SMNVEV (reference sequence). There are 15 residues in the CDR3. V dropped 4 bases and J dropped 1 base, with 10 bases sitting between them. The CDR3 is CASSSQGWNTGELFF. Here the CDR3 DNA reads TGTGCCAGCAGTTCCCAGGGTTGGAACACCGGGGAGCTGTTTTTT.

The chain couples TRBV25-1 to TRBJ1-1, with TRBD1 matching 9 bases. V was pared by 4 bases and J by 0 bases, with 3 bases of the junction left unmatched. CDR1 and CDR2 (germline): MGHDK, SYGVNS. The CDR3 consists of 15 residues. The CDR3 DNA is TGTGCCAGCAGTGTTGGACAGGGGATGAACACTGAAGCTTTCTTT. Residues: CASSVGQGMNTEAFF. The whole variable domain, remainder taken from reference TRBV25-1 and TRBJ1-1, is EADIYQTPRYLVIGTGKKITLECSQTMGHDKMYWYQQDPGMELHLIHYSYGVNSTEKGDLSSESTVSRIRTEHFPLTLESARPSHTSQYLCASSVGQGMNTEAFFGQGTRLTVV.

The table lists this clone with many counts. The chain recombines TRBV6-1 with TRBJ2-3, with TRBD2 identical over 8 bases. The V gene end was trimmed by 7 bases and the J gene end by 0 bases; junction bases not matched to a gene: 6. Germline lookup yields CDR1 MNHNS and CDR2 SASEGT. The CDR3 spans 15 residues. The CDR3 is CASTSLAGSTDTQYF. CDR3 coding DNA: TGTGCCAGCACTAGCTTAGCGGGAAGCACAGATACGCAGTATTTT.

This chain connects TRBV18 to TRBJ2-6; possible D gene TRBD2, 5 bases. Per germline, CDR1 KGHSH and CDR2 LQKENI. Trimming took off 3 bases at V and 2 bases at J, with 8 bases between the two ends. This CDR3 has 15 residues. The CDR3 sequence is CASSPLGAGANVLTF. The CDR3 region has the DNA TGTGCCAGCTCACCCCTCGGGGCTGGGGCCAACGTCCTGACTTTC.

The chain carries TRBV7-2 and TRBJ2-7, with TRBD2 matching 12 bases. This CDR3 has 16 residues. Trimming took 7 bases from V and 2 from J; bases not matched to a gene: 9. Germline V gives CDR1 SGHTA, CDR2 FQGNSA. CDR3: CASTWTSGVIPYEQYF. CDR3 nucleotides: TGTGCCAGCACGTGGACTAGCGGGGTAATACCCTACGAGCAGTACTTC.

This sequence joins TRBV27 and TRBJ2-3; D not certain. Deletions cut 3 bases from V and 2 bases from J, with 6 bases between. There are 13 residues in the CDR3. Germline CDR1 MNHEY, CDR2 SMNVEV (reference sequence). The CDR3, as DNA: TGTGCCAGCAGTTTTTCCCTCACAGATACGCAGTATTTT. This codes for CASSFSLTDTQYF.

The CDR3 is CAINLGQGVSEQYF. In DNA form, the CDR3 reads TGTGCCATTAACTTGGGGCAGGGGGTATCCGAGCAGTACTTC. The chain has TRBV28 and TRBJ2-7; 7 positions agree with TRBD1. J gave up 6 bases and V 10 bases, and 15 bases lay outside the gene matches. CDR1 and CDR2 from the germline V gene are MDHEN and SYDVKM. CDR3 length: 14 residues.

The CDR3 bases are TGTGCCAGCAGACAGGGGGCAGGTCGGACTGAAGCTTTCTTT. Amino acids: CASRQGAGRTEAFF. This chain uses TRBV6-5 with TRBJ1-1; 9 bases map to TRBD1. The CDR3 is 14 amino acids. Germline V lookup: CDR1 MNHEY, CDR2 SVGAGI. V lost 6 bases to trimming and J lost 5 bases; unmatched junction nucleotides: 7.

This chain uses TRBV7-9 with TRBJ1-1; unclear D gene. This CDR3 has 12 residues. Germline V gene data show CDR1 as SEHNR and CDR2 as FQNEAQ (reference sequence). V was pared by 5 bases and J by 6 bases, with 10 bases between. The CDR3: CASSPLRAEAFF. The CDR3 bases are TGTGCCAGCAGCCCCCTGCGGGCTGAAGCTTTCTTT.

This chain uses TRBV15 with TRBJ1-1; D is uncertain. The CDR3 has 10 residues. With 3 bases removed from V and 8 bases from J, the gap between germline ends came to 4 bases. Germline loops: CDR1 LNHNV, CDR2 YYDKDF (reference sequence). CDR3 protein: CATSRREAFF. CDR3 in DNA: TGTGCCACCAGCAGGAGGGAAGCTTTCTTT.

The gene calls are TRBV28 and TRBJ2-7, with 7 bases aligning to TRBD2. The CDR3 spans 13 residues. Germline assignment: CDR1 MDHEN and CDR2 SYDVKM. Trimming cost V 6 bases and J 0 bases; bases outside gene matches: 2. The CDR3 is CASSWDYSYEQYF. In DNA form, the CDR3 reads TGTGCCAGCAGCTGGGACTACTCCTACGAGCAGTACTTC. The variable domain in full, with the rest retrieved from reference TRBV28 and TRBJ2-7, is DVKVTQSSRYLVKRTGEKVFLECVQDMDHENMFWYRQDPGLGLRLIYFSYDVKMKEKGDIPEGYSVSREKKERFSLILESASTNQTSMYLCASSWDYSYEQYFGPGTRLTVT.